This T cell receptor beta chain originates from a study of response to subunit inactivated influenza vaccine. Notes on the study in general: Each seasonal flu vaccination may recruit only limited new T cells, authors suggested.

TCRdb used MiXCR to reprocess the RT-PCR reads, holding one entry per CDR3 protein. The sample carries 530,000 or so distinct CDR3 sequences, 11% to 15% recorded once. This clonotype was recorded a few times. What it binds is not known. The receptor was isolated from a man in his fifties or sixties who received an inactivated influenza vaccine. Sequenced here: PBMCs from blood, sampled about 13 days after vaccination.

The CDR3, as DNA: TGCGCCAGCAGCCAAGATTCCAGGGTCGGAAACACCATATATTTT. This encodes CASSQDSRVGNTIYF. The chain has TRBV4-3 and TRBJ1-3; possibly TRBD1 for D (5 bases). Germline V lookup: CDR1 LGHNA, CDR2 YSLEER. V lost 0 bases to trimming and J lost 4 bases, with 10 bases between them. CDR3 length: 15 residues.